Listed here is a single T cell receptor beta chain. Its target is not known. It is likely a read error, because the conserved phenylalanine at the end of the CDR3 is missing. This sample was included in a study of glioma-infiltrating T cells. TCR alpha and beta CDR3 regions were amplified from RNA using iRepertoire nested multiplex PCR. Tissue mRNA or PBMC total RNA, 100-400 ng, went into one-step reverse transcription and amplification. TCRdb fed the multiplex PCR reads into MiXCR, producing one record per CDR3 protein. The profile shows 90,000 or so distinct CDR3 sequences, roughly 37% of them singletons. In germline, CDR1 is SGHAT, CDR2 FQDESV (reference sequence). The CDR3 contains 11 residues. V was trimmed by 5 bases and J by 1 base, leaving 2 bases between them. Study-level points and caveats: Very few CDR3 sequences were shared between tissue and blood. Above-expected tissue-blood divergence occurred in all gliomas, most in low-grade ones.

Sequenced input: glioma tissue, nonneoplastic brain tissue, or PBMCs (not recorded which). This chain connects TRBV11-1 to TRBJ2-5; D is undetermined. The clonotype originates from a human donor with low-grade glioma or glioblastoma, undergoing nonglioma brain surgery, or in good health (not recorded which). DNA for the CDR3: TGTGCCAGCAGCCCCCAAGAGACCCAGTACATC. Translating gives CASSPQETQYI.